This is a list of T cell receptor beta chains from one sample in a study of beta chain features in type 1 diabetes. TCRdb's copy holds only in-frame clones and misses some; the assay was immunoSEQ multiplex PCR. Found here are about half a million clones, roughly 31% of them singletons; the top ten hold 0.05% to 0.07%. Sequenced material: naive CD4+ T cells from blood. These receptors were taken from a man aged 18 to 29 in good health. CDR3s include the opening cysteine and the closing phenylalanine or tryptophan. D genes are given only for firm matches. Clone size is shown for a subset of rows, as once, few, many or a class of expanded clone.

clone_size | j_call | d_call | v_call | cdr3_nt | cdr3_aa
few | TRBJ1-2 | NA | TRBV4-3 | TGCGCCAGCAGCCCATTCCGGACGGCTCTCTATGGCTACACCTTC | CASSPFRTALYGYTF
NA | TRBJ2-3 | NA | TRBV7-9 | TGTGCCAGCAGCTTAGCCTGGGTATCAGATACGCAGTATTTT | CASSLAWVSDTQYF
few | TRBJ2-7 | NA | TRBV20-1 | TGCAGTGCTAGGCACAGGGACGAGCAGTACTTC | CSARHRDEQYF
few | TRBJ1-1 | NA | TRBV7-9 | TGTGCCAGCAGGACATGGGACACTGAAGCTTTCTTT | CASRTWDTEAFF
few | TRBJ2-1 | NA | TRBV6-1 | TGTGCCAGCAGTGAGCCAGGTTGGAATGAGCAGTTCTTC | CASSEPGWNEQFF
NA | TRBJ2-7 | NA | TRBV9 | TGTGCCAGCAGCGTAGGACGGAGCTCCTACGAGCAGTACTTC | CASSVGRSSYEQYF
few | TRBJ2-7 | NA | TRBV29-1 | TGCAGCGTTGTCGAAGGAGGACAGTACTTC | CSVVEGGQYF
NA | TRBJ1-3 | NA | TRBV27 | TGTGCCAGCAGTTTAGTACGAGGAAACACCATATATTTT | CASSLVRGNTIYF
NA | TRBJ1-5 | TRBD1 | TRBV7-2 | TGTGCCAGCAGCTTAGCGGACAGGATTAGCAATCAGCCCCAGCATTTT | CASSLADRISNQPQHF
NA | TRBJ1-1 | NA | TRBV28 | TGTGCCAGCAGTTACATCCAGAACACTGAAGCTTTCTTT | CASSYIQNTEAFF